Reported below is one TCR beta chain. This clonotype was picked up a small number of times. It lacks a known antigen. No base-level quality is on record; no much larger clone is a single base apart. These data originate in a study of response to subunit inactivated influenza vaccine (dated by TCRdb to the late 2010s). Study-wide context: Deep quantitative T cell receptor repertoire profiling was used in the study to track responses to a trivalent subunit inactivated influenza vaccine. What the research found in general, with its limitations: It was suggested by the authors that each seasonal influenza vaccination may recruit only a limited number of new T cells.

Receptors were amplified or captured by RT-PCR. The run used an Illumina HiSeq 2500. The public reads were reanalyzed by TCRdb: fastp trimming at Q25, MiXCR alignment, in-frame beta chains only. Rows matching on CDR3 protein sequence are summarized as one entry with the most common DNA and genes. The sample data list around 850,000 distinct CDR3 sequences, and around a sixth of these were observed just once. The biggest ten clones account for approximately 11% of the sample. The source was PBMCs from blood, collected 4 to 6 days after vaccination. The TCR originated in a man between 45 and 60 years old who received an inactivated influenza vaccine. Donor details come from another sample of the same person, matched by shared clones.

Here the CDR3 is given as CASSLDTVNYQPQHF. The bases read TGCGCCAGCAGCCTTGACACCGTCAATTATCAGCCCCAGCATTTT. The chain is made from TRBV4-3 and TRBJ1-5; a confident D gene designation cannot be given. From its cysteine to its phenylalanine, the CDR3 spans 15 amino acids. The only DNA kept is the CDR3, 45 bases in frame from the first base. A distance of 15 bases separates the germline ends of V and J, which lose 4 bases and 5 bases respectively. From the germline V gene, CDR1 is LGHNA and CDR2 is YSLEER.